This T cell receptor (beta chain) emerged from a study of blood T cell repertoires in COVID-19. Study-wide context: Sources were T cells, B-cell-depleted T cells, or PBMCs; the material itself was cDNA or gDNA.

Germline values: CDR1 SGHRS, CDR2 YFSETQ. V lost 7 bases to trimming and J lost 4 bases; unmatched junction nucleotides: 5. The length of the CDR3 is 13 residues. Generated by immunoSEQ multiplex PCR, the TCRdb table keeps only in-frame clones and is missing some. The data show about 100,000 clones, 84% seen once. The chain is built from TRBV5-1 and TRBJ1-1; 9 bases are a match to TRBD1. Sequencing input: peripheral blood. This TCR was sampled from a human donor in a cohort sampled during active COVID-19. DNA of the CDR3: TGCGCCAGCGGACAGGGGATCGGCACTGAAGCTTTCTTT. This gives the protein CASGQGIGTEAFF.